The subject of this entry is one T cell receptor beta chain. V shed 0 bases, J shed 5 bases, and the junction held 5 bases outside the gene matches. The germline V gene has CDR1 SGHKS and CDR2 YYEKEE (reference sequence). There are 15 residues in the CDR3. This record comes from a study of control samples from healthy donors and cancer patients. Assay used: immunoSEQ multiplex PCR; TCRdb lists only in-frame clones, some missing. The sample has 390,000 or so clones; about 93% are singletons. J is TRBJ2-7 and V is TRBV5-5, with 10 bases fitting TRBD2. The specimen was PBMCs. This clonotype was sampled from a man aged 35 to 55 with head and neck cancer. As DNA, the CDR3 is TGTGCCAGCAGCTTGGAGGGACTAGCGTATGACGAGCAGTACTTC. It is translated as CASSLEGLAYDEQYF. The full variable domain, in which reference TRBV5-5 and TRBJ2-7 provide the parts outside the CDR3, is DAGVTQSPTHLIKTRGQQVTLRCSPISGHKSVSWYQQVLGQGPQFIFQYYEKEERGRGNFPDRFSARQFPNYSSELNVNALLLGDSALYLCASSLEGLAYDEQYFGPGTRLTVT.